The 29 T cell receptor beta chains reported below all come from one sample, sequenced in a study of low-dose radiotherapy and immunotherapy resistance in tumors. Time point reported: after trial treatment. Specified treatment: LDRT plus nivolumab, ipilimumab, low-dose cyclophosphamide and aspirin (RACIN trial). Alpha- and beta-chain coverage of first-strand cDNA came from TRAV- and TRBV-specific primers. For amplifying TCRs, the PCR ran for about 22 cycles with Phusion, which was used together with a constant-region primer and the adapter on the V primers. TCRdb used MiXCR to reprocess the reads, holding one entry per CDR3 protein. The sample records 95,000 to 100,000 distinct CDR3 sequences, roughly 20% being singletons. The starting material was PBMCs, obtained after low-dose radiotherapy plus immunotherapy. These receptors came from a male donor with prostate cancer.

In its sample, this clonotype was seen many times. This chain joins TRBV2 and TRBJ2-5; unclear D gene. The V end was cut by 3 bases, the J end by 5 bases, with 4 bases between. Germline assignment: CDR1 SNHLY and CDR2 FYNNEI. The CDR3 extends over 11 amino acids. The CDR3 DNA reads as TGTGCCAGCAGTGATTCGGAGACCCAGTACTTC. Amino acids: CASSDSETQYF.

This clonotype appeared many times. The V and J genes are TRBV7-9 and TRBJ2-2; weak D call: TRBD2 (5 bases). Germline-derived CDR1 and CDR2 are SEHNR and FQNEAQ (reference sequence). V lost 6 bases, J lost 0 bases, and 11 bases lay in between. The CDR3 totals 15 residues. The CDR3 DNA reads TGTGCCAGCAGTCCTCCGGGAACGAACACCGGGGAGCTGTTTTTT. Translation: CASSPPGTNTGELFF.

This clonotype was recorded at least ten times. The CDR3 DNA follows: TGTGCCAGCAGTTTGAGCTCGGCCCACAATGAGCAGTTCTTC. This translates into CASSLSSAHNEQFF. V gene TRBV12-3 or TRBV12-4 combines with J gene TRBJ2-1, with D unclear. Trimming stripped 3 bases from V and 5 bases from J, with 11 bases between. CDR3 size: 14 residues.

V gene TRBV6-2 or TRBV6-3 combines with J gene TRBJ1-5; TRBD1 aligns across 10 bases. The CDR3 loop spans 16 amino acids. With 4 bases clipped from V and 6 bases from J, the junction kept 9 bases outside the gene matches. In germline, CDR1 is MNHEY, CDR2 SVGEGT. The chain's CDR3 is CASSFSRDRGGQPQHF. CDR3 nucleotides: TGTGCCAGCAGTTTCAGCCGGGACAGGGGAGGTCAGCCCCAGCATTTT.

This clonotype has ten or more counts. V and J are TRBV4-2 and TRBJ2-5; TRBD2 matches 8 bases. CDR1 and CDR2 (germline): LGHNA, YNFKEQ. The CDR3 length is 14 residues. V gave up 4 bases and J gave up 4 bases; unmatched junction bases: 5. CDR3 residues: CASSPGGLGETQYF. DNA for the CDR3: TGTGCCAGCAGCCCGGGGGGGCTAGGAGAGACCCAGTACTTC.

To note about this clonotype: A read error likely explains this, since a far larger clone differs by one base. CDR3 sequence (DNA): TGTGCCAGCAGTTACTCGACTAGGAATTCCGGTGAGCAGTACTTC. It codes for CASSYSTRNSGEQYF. This rearrangement joins TRBV6-2 or TRBV6-3 to TRBJ2-5; D perhaps matches TRBD2 (6 bases). This CDR3 has 15 residues. Germline-derived CDR1 and CDR2 are MNHEY and SVGEGT. The ends were cut back, 0 bases at V and 11 bases at J, with 19 bases in the middle.

This clonotype was counted at least ten times. DNA for the CDR3: TGTGCCATCGGTGGGGTCCGGGGTAGGGGCGAAGAGACCCAGTACTTC. Residues: CAIGGVRGRGEETQYF. V is TRBV10-3 and J is TRBJ2-5; TRBD1 or TRBD2 may be the D gene (5 bases each). Germline CDR1 and CDR2: ENHRY and SYGVKD. V was trimmed by 8 bases and J by 3 bases, leaving 22 bases between them. This CDR3 region has 16 residues.

As to this clonotype: Because the CDR3's place on the DNA is in doubt, the DNA is left out and the CDR3 is given as listed by TCRdb. The CDR3 here is CASSYLFGQGRNTGELFFFFF. The chain couples TRBV6-2 or TRBV6-3 to TRBJ2-2; TRBD1 reflects the table's D call only, with no check against the DNA. The CDR3 is made up of 21 amino acids, end residues included. Looked up from germline, CDR1 is MNHEY and CDR2 is SVGEGT.

The rearrangement joins TRBV12-3 or TRBV12-4 to TRBJ2-3, with D possibly TRBD2 on 6 matching bases. The V end lost 7 bases, the J end lost 3 bases, and 20 bases lay between the germline ends. The CDR3 runs to 16 residues. CDR3 bases: TGTGCCAGCACGCCCGAGGGGACTCGCCTAACAGATACGCAGTATTTT. It yields the protein CASTPEGTRLTDTQYF.

This clonotype was observed at least ten times. The rearrangement uses TRBV12-3 or TRBV12-4 and TRBJ2-1, with D hard to call. V was cut by 5 bases and J by 4 bases, with 6 bases left in between. There are 12 residues in the CDR3. CDR3 DNA: TGTGCCAGCAGTCTCTGGTACAATGAGCAGTTCTTC. Protein product: CASSLWYNEQFF.

Of note for this clonotype: No DNA is shown, since the ends of the CDR3 on it are uncertain; the CDR3 is the one TCRdb lists. This chain links TRBV7-2 with TRBJ2-2; TRBD1 reflects the table's D call only, with no check against the DNA. The germline CDR1 and CDR2 sequences are SGHTA and FQGNSA. The CDR3 spans 15 amino acids, including both terminal residues. CDR3 residues: CASSFQRGALGSCFF.

The V call is TRBV7-9, the J call TRBJ2-1, with 8 nucleotides matching TRBD2. Trimming removed 8 bases from V and 5 bases from J; junction bases left unmatched: 11. The CDR3 contains 15 residues. CDR1 is SEHNR, CDR2 FQNEAQ, per germline (reference sequence). The CDR3 coding sequence is TGTGCCAGCGGCCAAGTGCGGGGGGAAGACAATGAGCAGTTCTTC. Residues: CASGQVRGEDNEQFF.

Ten or more counts support this clonotype. The V and J genes are TRBV19 and TRBJ2-5; maybe TRBD1 (5 bases). V dropped 6 bases and J dropped 4 bases, with 15 bases sitting between them. The germline gives CDR1 LNHDA, CDR2 SQIVND (reference sequence). The CDR3 is made up of 14 amino acids. The CDR3 reads CASSHVGAGETQYF. The CDR3 DNA is TGTGCCAGTAGCCACGTAGGGGCTGGAGAGACCCAGTACTTC.

This clonotype was counted between two and nine times. The J gene is TRBJ2-5, the V gene TRBV29-1, with D possibly being TRBD2 (6 bases). V was trimmed by 3 bases and J by 2 bases, leaving 13 bases between them. The CDR3 has 14 residues. Germline V gene data show CDR1 as SQVTM and CDR2 as ANQGSEA. This CDR3 is CSVEDNGGQETQYF. In nucleotides, the CDR3 is TGCAGCGTTGAGGACAACGGGGGTCAAGAGACCCAGTACTTC.

This clonotype was counted many times. The genes are TRBV7-2 and TRBJ1-5, with D uncertain. Germline V gene sequence: CDR1 SGHTA, CDR2 FQGNSA. The V end lost 2 bases, the J end lost 0 bases, and 5 bases lay between the germline ends. CDR3 length: 14 residues. The CDR3 nucleotides are TGTGCCAGCAGCTTAAAAAGTAGCAATCAGCCCCAGCATTTT. Residues: CASSLKSSNQPQHF.

J is TRBJ2-6 and V is TRBV13; the D is unclear. This CDR3 is built from 13 residues. Germline loops: CDR1 PRHDT, CDR2 FYEKMQ (reference sequence). V gave up 6 bases and J gave up 4 bases, with 7 bases separating them. CDR3 nucleotide sequence: TGTGCCAGCAGTTGGTCCGGGGCCAACGTCCTGACTTTC. Amino acid sequence: CASSWSGANVLTF.

This clonotype was detected many times. The V call is TRBV14, the J call TRBJ2-5; 9 positions agree with TRBD2. Trimming cost V 4 bases and J 5 bases; bases outside gene matches: 8. This CDR3 is 15 amino acids long. Germline V CDR1 and CDR2: SGHDN, FVKESK. The CDR3 bases are TGTGCCAGCAGCCCCCCAGCGGGGGGTGTGGAGACCCAGTACTTC. It is translated as CASSPPAGGVETQYF.

The table lists this clonotype with many counts. J is TRBJ2-7 and V is TRBV12-3 or TRBV12-4; a weak D match, TRBD2 (5 bases). Trimming took 3 bases from V and 6 from J, leaving 6 bases between them. This CDR3 is built from 11 residues. CDR3 sequence reads: CASSLRVEQYF. CDR3 coding DNA: TGTGCCAGCAGTTTGCGGGTCGAGCAGTACTTC.

This clonotype was observed many times. V is TRBV11-2 and J is TRBJ2-2; no clear D gene. Germline V CDR1 and CDR2: SGHAT, FQNNGV. The CDR3 is made up of 12 amino acids. V shed 3 bases and J shed 5 bases, with 4 bases lying between them. CDR3 in DNA: TGTGCCAGCAGCTTGGTGACCGGGGAGCTGTTTTTT. Protein: CASSLVTGELFF.

Many counts were recorded for this clonotype. This sequence joins TRBV20-1 and TRBJ2-3, with 8 bases matching TRBD2. The length of the CDR3 is 14 residues. The J segment lost 2 bases and the V segment lost 5 bases, leaving 6 bases of the junction unmatched. Germline loops: CDR1 DFQATT, CDR2 SNEGSKA (reference sequence). CDR3 nucleotides: TGCAGTGCTTTCGGGGGGGTCGTCACAGATACGCAGTATTTT. Its translation is CSAFGGVVTDTQYF.

This chain links TRBV20-1 with TRBJ2-7; the D is unclear. CDR1 is DFQATT, CDR2 SNEGSKA, per germline (reference sequence). Trimming pared 4 bases from V and 3 bases from J, leaving 19 bases between. The CDR3 is 15 amino acids. The CDR3 DNA sequence: TGCAGTGCTAAGGGCCCCGAGGCTAACCTCTACGAGCAGTACTTC. Translation: CSAKGPEANLYEQYF.

This clonotype was found many times. The chain combines TRBV12-3 or TRBV12-4 with TRBJ2-5; D gene unclear. The germline V and J ends were trimmed by 3 bases and 0 bases, with 5 bases remaining between them. The CDR3 has 13 residues. The CDR3 nucleotides are TGTGCCAGCAGTTTGGGGTACCAAGAGACCCAGTACTTC. It specifies CASSLGYQETQYF.

At least ten counts were recorded for this clonotype. The CDR3 bases are TGCAGTGCTAGAGGGGAACGGGGGTTAGATACGCAGTATTTT. It translates to CSARGERGLDTQYF. V and J are TRBV20-1 and TRBJ2-3, with D tentatively TRBD2 (6 bases). V was shortened by 1 base and J by 5 bases, with 13 bases between the two germline ends. CDR1 is DFQATT and CDR2 is SNEGSKA in the germline V gene (reference sequence). The CDR3 contains 14 residues.

This clonotype has a count of ten or more. CDR3 sequence (DNA): TGTGCCAGCGGCAGACAGGACTACGAGCAGTACTTC. Protein sequence: CASGRQDYEQYF. V and J are TRBV14 and TRBJ2-7, with D possibly TRBD1 on 6 matching bases. This CDR3 is built from 12 residues. The ends were cut back, 8 bases at V and 3 bases at J, with 11 bases in the middle. CDR1 is SGHDN, CDR2 FVKESK, per germline.

This clonotype was detected many times. The rearrangement uses TRBV13 and TRBJ2-7; 7 bases are a match to TRBD1. V lost 5 bases, J lost 3 bases, and 10 bases stayed unmatched. The germline CDR1 and CDR2 sequences are PRHDT and FYEKMQ (reference sequence). This CDR3 is built from 15 residues. Here the CDR3 reads CASSPRRGGYYEQYF. CDR3 nucleotide sequence: TGTGCCAGCAGCCCCCGCCGAGGGGGCTACTACGAGCAGTACTTC.

This clonotype appeared many times. The chain employs TRBV4-1 and TRBJ2-1; TRBD2 aligns across 8 bases. Trimming took 0 bases from V and 14 from J; bases not matched to a gene: 6. Germline CDR1 MGHRA, CDR2 YSYEKL. This CDR3 is built from 13 residues. This chain's CDR3 is CASSQEGRGAEFF. For the CDR3, the DNA is TGCGCCAGCAGCCAAGAGGGGCGGGGGGCGGAGTTCTTC.

At least ten counts were recorded for this clonotype. The genes are TRBV18 and TRBJ2-1; 8 bases agree with TRBD2. The CDR3 spans 15 residues. CDR1 is KGHSH, CDR2 LQKENI, per germline. V lost 6 bases, J lost 4 bases, and 8 bases stayed unmatched. For the CDR3, the DNA is TGTGCCAGCTCCTTGGGACTAGGTACTTACAATGAGCAGTTCTTC. The encoded protein is CASSLGLGTYNEQFF.

This clonotype has ten or more counts. The V and J genes are TRBV5-4 and TRBJ2-5; tentatively, D is TRBD1 or TRBD2 (5 bases each). CDR1 and CDR2 (germline): SGHNT, YYREEE (reference sequence). V was shortened by 4 bases and J by 1 base, with 8 bases between the two germline ends. CDR3 length: 13 residues. This CDR3 reads CASSGTSQETQYF. CDR3 coding DNA: TGTGCCAGCAGCGGGACCTCCCAAGAGACCCAGTACTTC.

This clonotype was observed at least ten times. The chain has TRBV13 and TRBJ2-7, with TRBD1 matching over 9 bases. In germline, CDR1 is PRHDT, CDR2 FYEKMQ (reference sequence). This CDR3 region has 18 residues. With 0 bases clipped from V and 7 bases from J, the junction kept 16 bases outside the gene matches. The CDR3 is CASSLGDRGSRSPWEQYF. In DNA, the CDR3 is TGTGCCAGCAGCTTAGGGGACAGGGGCTCCCGCAGCCCTTGGGAGCAGTACTTC.